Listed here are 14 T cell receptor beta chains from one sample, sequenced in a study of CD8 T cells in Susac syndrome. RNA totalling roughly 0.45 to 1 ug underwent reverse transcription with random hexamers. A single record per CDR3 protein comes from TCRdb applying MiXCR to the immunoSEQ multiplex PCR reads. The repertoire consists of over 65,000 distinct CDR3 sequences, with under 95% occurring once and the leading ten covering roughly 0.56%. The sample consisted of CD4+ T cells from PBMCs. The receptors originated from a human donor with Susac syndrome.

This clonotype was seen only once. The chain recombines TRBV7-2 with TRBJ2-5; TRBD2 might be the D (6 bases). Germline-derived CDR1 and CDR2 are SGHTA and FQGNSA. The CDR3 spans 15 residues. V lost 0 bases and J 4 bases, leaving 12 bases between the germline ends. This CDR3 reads CASSLAGLPGETQYF. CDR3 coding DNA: TGTGCCAGCAGCTTAGCGGGACTTCCCGGAGAGACCCAGTACTTC.

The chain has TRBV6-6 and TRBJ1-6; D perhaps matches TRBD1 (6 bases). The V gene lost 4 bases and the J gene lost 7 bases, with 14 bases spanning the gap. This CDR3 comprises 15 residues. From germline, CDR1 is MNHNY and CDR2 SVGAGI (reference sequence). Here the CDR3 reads CASSWDTLENSPLHF. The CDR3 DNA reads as TGTGCCAGCAGTTGGGACACTCTCGAGAATTCACCCCTCCACTTT.

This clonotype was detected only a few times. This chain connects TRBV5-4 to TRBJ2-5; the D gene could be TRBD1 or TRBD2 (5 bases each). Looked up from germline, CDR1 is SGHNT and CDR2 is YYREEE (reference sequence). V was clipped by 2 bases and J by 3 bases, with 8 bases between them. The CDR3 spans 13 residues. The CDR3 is CASSFRGEETQYF. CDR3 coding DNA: TGTGCCAGCAGCTTTAGGGGAGAAGAGACCCAGTACTTC.

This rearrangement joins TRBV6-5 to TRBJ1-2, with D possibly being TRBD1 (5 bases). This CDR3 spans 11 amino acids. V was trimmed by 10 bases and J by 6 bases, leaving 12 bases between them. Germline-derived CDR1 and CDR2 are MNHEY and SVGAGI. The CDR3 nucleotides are TGTGCCACTCAGTCCAGGGATGGCTACACCTTC. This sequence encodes CATQSRDGYTF.

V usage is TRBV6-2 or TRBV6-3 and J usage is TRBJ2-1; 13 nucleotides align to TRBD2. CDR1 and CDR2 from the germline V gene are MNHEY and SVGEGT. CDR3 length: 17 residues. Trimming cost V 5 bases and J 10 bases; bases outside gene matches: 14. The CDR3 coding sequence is TGTGCCAGCAGTCCCACTAGCGGGAGGGCCGGAGGGAAAGAGCAGTTCTTC. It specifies CASSPTSGRAGGKEQFF.

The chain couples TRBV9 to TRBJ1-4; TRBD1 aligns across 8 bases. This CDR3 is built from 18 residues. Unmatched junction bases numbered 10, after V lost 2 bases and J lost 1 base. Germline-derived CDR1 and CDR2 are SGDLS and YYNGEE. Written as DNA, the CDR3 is TGTGCCAGCAGCGTGGCAGGGGGCGCTTATGGAACTAATGAAAAACTGTTTTTT. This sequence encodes CASSVAGGAYGTNEKLFF.

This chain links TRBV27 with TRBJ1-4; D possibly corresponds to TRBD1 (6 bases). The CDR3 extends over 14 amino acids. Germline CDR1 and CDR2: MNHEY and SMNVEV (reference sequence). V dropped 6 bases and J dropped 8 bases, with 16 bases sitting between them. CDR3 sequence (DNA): TGTGCCAGCAGCCAACTGACAGGAGCAGAAAAACTGTTTTTT. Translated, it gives CASSQLTGAEKLFF.

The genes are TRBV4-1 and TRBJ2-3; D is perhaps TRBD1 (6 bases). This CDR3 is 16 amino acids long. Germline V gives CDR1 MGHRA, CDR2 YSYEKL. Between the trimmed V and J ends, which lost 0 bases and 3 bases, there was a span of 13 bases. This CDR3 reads CASSQDPGVRTDTQYF. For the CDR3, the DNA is TGCGCCAGCAGCCAAGATCCAGGGGTTCGGACAGATACGCAGTATTTT.

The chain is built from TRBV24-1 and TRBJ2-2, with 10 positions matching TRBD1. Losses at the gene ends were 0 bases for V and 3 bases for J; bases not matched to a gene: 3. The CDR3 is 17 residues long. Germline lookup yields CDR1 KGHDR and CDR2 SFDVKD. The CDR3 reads CATSDLGTGEYTGELFF. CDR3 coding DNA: TGTGCCACCAGTGATTTGGGGACAGGGGAGTACACCGGGGAGCTGTTTTTT.

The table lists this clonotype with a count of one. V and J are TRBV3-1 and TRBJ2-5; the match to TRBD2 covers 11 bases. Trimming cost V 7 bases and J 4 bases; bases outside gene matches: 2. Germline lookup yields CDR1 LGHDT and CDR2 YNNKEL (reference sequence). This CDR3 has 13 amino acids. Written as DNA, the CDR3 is TGTGCCAGCAACGGACTAGCGGGAGAGACCCAGTACTTC. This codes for CASNGLAGETQYF.

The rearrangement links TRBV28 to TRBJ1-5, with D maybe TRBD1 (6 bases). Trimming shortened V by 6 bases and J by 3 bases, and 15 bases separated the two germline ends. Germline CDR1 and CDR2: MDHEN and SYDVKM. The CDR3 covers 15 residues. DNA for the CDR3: TGTGCCAGCAGAGCCCGAACAGGGATCAATCAGCCCCAGCATTTT. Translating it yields CASRARTGINQPQHF.

This CDR3 is CAWSPTSKRDYNEQFF. As DNA, the CDR3 is TGTGCCTGGAGTCCCACGTCGAAGCGGGACTACAATGAGCAGTTCTTC. The J gene is TRBJ2-1, the V gene TRBV30, with 7 bases matching TRBD2. V dropped 2 bases and J dropped 3; count of bases not matched to a gene: 10. This CDR3 comprises 16 residues. Germline-derived CDR1 and CDR2 are GTSNPN and SVGIG (reference sequence).

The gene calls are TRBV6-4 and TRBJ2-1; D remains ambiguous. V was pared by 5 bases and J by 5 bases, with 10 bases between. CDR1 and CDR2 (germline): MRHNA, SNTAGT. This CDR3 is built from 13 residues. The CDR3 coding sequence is TGTGCCAGCAGTAGTTCCGACAACAATGAGCAGTTCTTC. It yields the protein CASSSSDNNEQFF.

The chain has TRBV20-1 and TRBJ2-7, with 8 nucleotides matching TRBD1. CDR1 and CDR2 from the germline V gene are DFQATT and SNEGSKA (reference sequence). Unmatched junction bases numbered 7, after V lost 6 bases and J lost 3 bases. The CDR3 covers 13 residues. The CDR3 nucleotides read TGCAGTGCCCGGGACAGGCCCGACTACGAGCAGTACTTC. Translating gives CSARDRPDYEQYF.